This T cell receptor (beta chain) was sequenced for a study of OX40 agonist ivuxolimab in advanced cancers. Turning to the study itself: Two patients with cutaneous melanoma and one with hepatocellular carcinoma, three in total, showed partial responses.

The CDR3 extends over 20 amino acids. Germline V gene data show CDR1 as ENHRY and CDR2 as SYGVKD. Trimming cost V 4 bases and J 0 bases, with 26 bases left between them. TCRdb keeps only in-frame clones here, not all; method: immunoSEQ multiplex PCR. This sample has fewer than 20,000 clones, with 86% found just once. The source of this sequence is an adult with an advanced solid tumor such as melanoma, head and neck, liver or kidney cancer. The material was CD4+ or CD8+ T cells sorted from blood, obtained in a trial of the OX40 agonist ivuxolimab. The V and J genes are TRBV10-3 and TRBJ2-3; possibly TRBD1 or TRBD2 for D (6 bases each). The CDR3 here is CAISGTRGAMAVSSTDTQYF. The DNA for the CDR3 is TGTGCCATCAGTGGGACGAGGGGGGCCATGGCGGTCTCTAGCACAGATACGCAGTATTTT.